This TCR beta chain emerged from a study of sequential checkpoint blockade in melanoma. Looking at the study overall: TCRbeta immunosequencing was performed on DNA from 90 to 100 pretreatment melanoma tumor samples. Matched biopsies came pretreatment and at week 13 for approximately 22 patients.

Findings and limits, study-wide: Clinical benefit was about 30 times likelier when tumor T-cell fraction and clonality increased.

Details on this clone: Its antigen is unidentified.

Sequencing was performed with immunoSEQ multiplex PCR; in TCRdb, only in-frame clones are kept and a portion is missing. The sample comprises 5,300 or so clones, 20% to 25% of which are singletons, and over 8.5% rests with the top ten. Treatment specified: randomized to nivolumab then ipilimumab (arm A) or the reverse (arm B). In germline, CDR1 is MDHEN, CDR2 SYDVKM. The CDR3 length is 18 residues. J was trimmed by 4 bases and V by 6 bases; bases with no gene match: 16. This chain connects TRBV28 to TRBJ1-4, with TRBD1 matching 8 bases. This sequence was found in a human donor with melanoma. The sequenced sample was tumor tissue (inferred from file names), obtained from a patient given nivolumab and ipilimumab in sequence. The CDR3: CASSPGQGAYASNEKLFF. DNA for the CDR3: TGTGCCAGCAGCCCTGGTCAGGGGGCATATGCAAGTAATGAAAAACTGTTTTTT.